The 17 T cell receptor beta chains given below trace back to one sample, sequenced in a study of T cells after yellow fever vaccination. From the 5' RACE reads, TCRdb called clonotypes with MiXCR, one entry per CDR3 protein. The data hold a few hundred thousand distinct CDR3 sequences, with around 4.3% observed a single time. Specimen: PBMCs, collected 15 days after the yellow fever booster vaccination. Every receptor here comes from a man younger than 30 who received the YFV17D yellow fever vaccine.

Ten or more counts support this clonotype. V gene TRBV4-3 combines with J gene TRBJ1-1; 7 bases agree with TRBD1. The CDR3 contains 20 residues. Germline-derived CDR1 and CDR2 are LGHNA and YSLEER. J gave up 1 base and V 2 bases, and 19 bases lay outside the gene matches. In DNA, the CDR3 is TGCGCCAGCAGCCAAAGTTCCGGGACAGCGTCCTGGCGATCGAACACTGAAGCTTTCTTT. Protein: CASSQSSGTASWRSNTEAFF.

There are many counts of this clonotype. The chain carries TRBV5-6 and TRBJ2-7; the match to TRBD2 covers 12 bases. V lost 4 bases to trimming and J lost 3 bases; unmatched junction nucleotides: 5. This CDR3 has 15 residues. Germline V gene data show CDR1 as SGHDT and CDR2 as YYEEEE. Here the CDR3 reads CASSPGTSGHYEQYF. CDR3 coding DNA: TGTGCCAGCAGCCCGGGGACTAGCGGGCACTACGAGCAGTACTTC.

This clonotype was counted ten times or more. The V and J genes are TRBV27 and TRBJ1-5; D uncertain. CDR1 is MNHEY, CDR2 SMNVEV, per germline (reference sequence). Trimming removed 4 bases at V and 0 bases at J, with 16 bases between. This CDR3 contains 17 residues. The CDR3 here is CASSSRTEINSNQPQHF. The CDR3 nucleotides read TGTGCCAGCAGTTCACGGACGGAGATCAATAGCAATCAGCCCCAGCATTTT.

This clonotype has a count of ten or more. The DNA of the CDR3 is TGTGCCATCAAACAGGGTTATAATTCACCCCTCCACTTT. Protein sequence: CAIKQGYNSPLHF. The chain employs TRBV10-3 and TRBJ1-6; tentatively, D is TRBD1 (6 bases). V lost 7 bases, J lost 4 bases, and 8 bases lay in between. The CDR3 has 13 residues. Per the germline V gene, CDR1 is ENHRY and CDR2 is SYGVKD.

This clonotype was found a few times. V is TRBV9 and J is TRBJ1-6, with D perhaps matching TRBD1 (6 bases). Deletions cut 3 bases from V and 7 bases from J, with 14 bases between. Germline loops: CDR1 SGDLS, CDR2 YYNGEE. The CDR3 contains 15 residues. The CDR3 DNA sequence: TGTGCCAGCAGCGAAAGGGGGGTTCAGAATTCACCCCTCCACTTT. Its translation: CASSERGVQNSPLHF.

This clonotype was observed a few times. This rearrangement joins TRBV7-3 to TRBJ2-3; 10 nucleotides align to TRBD1. The germline CDR1 and CDR2 sequences are SGHTA and FQGTGA. Losses at the gene ends were 2 bases for V and 2 bases for J; bases not matched to a gene: 1. This CDR3 spans 15 amino acids. As DNA, the CDR3 is TGTGCCAGCAGCTTAGGGACAGGGGTCACAGATACGCAGTATTTT. Residues: CASSLGTGVTDTQYF.

This clonotype was seen a few times. The chain recombines TRBV5-4 with TRBJ1-1; D may be TRBD1 (5 bases). V was pared by 5 bases and J by 4 bases, with 12 bases between. CDR3 length equals 13 residues. Germline V gives CDR1 SGHNT, CDR2 YYREEE (reference sequence). CDR3 residues: CASRPGGGTEAFF. CDR3 nucleotides: TGTGCCAGCAGGCCGGGGGGGGGCACTGAAGCTTTCTTT.

Many counts were recorded for this clonotype. The chain is built from TRBV4-3 and TRBJ2-1; 10 bases map to TRBD1. The germline gives CDR1 LGHNA, CDR2 YSLEER. Trimming at V came to 4 bases and at J to 7 bases, leaving 13 bases not matched to a gene. This CDR3 is 17 amino acids long. The CDR3, as DNA: TGCGCCAGCAGCCCCTCCAGGGGGACAGGGGCAGAAAATGAGCAGTTCTTC. Translating it yields CASSPSRGTGAENEQFF.

The chain uses TRBV18 and TRBJ2-5; 8 nucleotides line up with TRBD2. Germline trimming cut 2 bases from V and 3 bases from J; bases unmatched to any gene: 8. Per germline, CDR1 KGHSH and CDR2 LQKENI. The CDR3 covers 16 residues. The DNA of the CDR3 is TGTGCCAGCTCACCATGGTCTAATAGCGGGAAAGAGACCCAGTACTTC. Its translation: CASSPWSNSGKETQYF. Using reference TRBV18 and TRBJ2-5 for the parts outside the CDR3, the full variable domain is NAGVMQNPRHLVRRRGQEARLRCSPMKGHSHVYWYRQLPEEGLKFMVYLQKENIIDESGMPKERFSAEFPKEGPSILRIQQVVRGDSAAYFCASSPWSNSGKETQYFGPGTRLLVL.

The chain joins TRBV12-3 or TRBV12-4 to TRBJ1-5; 9 bases line up with TRBD1. The trim removed 8 bases at V and 7 bases at J, leaving 9 bases unmatched. The CDR3 contains 14 residues. In DNA, the CDR3 is TGTGCCAGCCGCTCCGGGACAGGGTCCCAGCCCCAGCATTTT. Encoded protein: CASRSGTGSQPQHF.

The chain joins TRBV15 to TRBJ2-3; D call uncertain. V was shortened by 2 bases and J by 1 base, with 10 bases between the two germline ends. CDR1 and CDR2 (germline): LNHNV, YYDKDF (reference sequence). The CDR3 is 15 amino acids. The CDR3 loop is CATSRNLVGTDTQYF. CDR3 bases: TGTGCCACCAGCAGAAATCTCGTTGGCACAGATACGCAGTATTTT.

The V and J genes are TRBV27 and TRBJ2-7, with a tentative D call TRBD1 (5 bases). This CDR3 is built from 14 residues. Trimming took 4 bases from V and 0 from J, leaving 10 bases between them. The germline gives CDR1 MNHEY, CDR2 SMNVEV (reference sequence). CDR3 coding DNA: TGTGCCAGCAGTTCTGTGACAGTCTCCTACGAGCAGTACTTC. Translation gives CASSSVTVSYEQYF.

The V call is TRBV23-1, the J call TRBJ2-7, with TRBD1 as a possible D gene (6 bases). TRBV23-1 has ORF status, its function being uncertain. The V end lost 3 bases, the J end lost 1 base, and 16 bases lay between the germline ends. The CDR3 consists of 16 residues. This chain's CDR3 is CASSHPAQGPSYEQYF. The CDR3 region has the DNA TGCGCCAGCAGTCACCCAGCACAGGGTCCTTCCTACGAGCAGTACTTC.

The chain is built from TRBV20-1 and TRBJ1-1; 7 bases agree with TRBD1. J was trimmed by 1 base and V by 5 bases; bases with no gene match: 7. The CDR3 sequence is 14 residues long. Germline V gene data show CDR1 as DFQATT and CDR2 as SNEGSKA (reference sequence). The CDR3 DNA is TGCAGTGCTCCCCCGACAGGGCCGAACACTGAAGCTTTCTTT. This encodes CSAPPTGPNTEAFF.

This clonotype occurred a few times. The genes are TRBV5-1 and TRBJ1-2; D may be TRBD1 (5 bases). The CDR3 spans 16 residues. V lost 8 bases and J lost 5, with 25 bases in between. CDR1 is SGHRS and CDR2 is YFSETQ in the germline V gene. CDR3 region: CASNGGVAGSGYGYTF. The CDR3 DNA follows: TGCGCCAGTAACGGAGGAGTGGCAGGGAGTGGGTATGGCTACACCTTC.

This clonotype was detected many times. This chain joins TRBV5-1 and TRBJ1-2; weak D call: TRBD1 (5 bases). The CDR3 covers 13 residues. Between the trimmed V and J ends, which lost 3 bases and 6 bases, there was a span of 12 bases. CDR1 SGHRS and CDR2 YFSETQ come from the germline V gene. CDR3 residues: CASSSGVRDGYTF. CDR3 bases: TGCGCCAGCAGCTCGGGGGTCAGGGATGGCTACACCTTC.

Written as DNA, the CDR3 is TGCAGCGTTGAACCTACTAGCGGGGGATACACAGATACGCAGTATTTT. This codes for CSVEPTSGGYTDTQYF. The chain employs TRBV29-1 and TRBJ2-3; 11 bases align to TRBD2. The V gene end was trimmed by 2 bases and the J gene end by 2 bases; junction bases not matched to a gene: 6. The CDR3 length is 16 residues. The germline gives CDR1 SQVTM, CDR2 ANQGSEA.